The 23 T cell receptor beta chains below come from one sample, sequenced in a study of T-cell reconstitution after alpha-beta-depleted transplantation in children. Unique molecular identifiers featured in how the TCRbeta library was prepared. From the PCR reads, TCRdb called clonotypes with MiXCR, one entry per CDR3 protein. The data show 200,000 or so distinct CDR3 sequences, about 6% seen once. The specimen comprised PBMCs, sampled before TCRalphabeta/CD19-depleted stem cell transplant. These receptors originate from a girl under two years old with combined immunodeficiency, due to receive a stem cell transplant.

This clonotype was seen ten or more times. The chain joins TRBV4-1 to TRBJ2-1; no reliable D call. Germline values: CDR1 MGHRA, CDR2 YSYEKL. CDR3 length: 16 residues. Trimming stripped 7 bases from V and 4 bases from J, with 20 bases between. The DNA for the CDR3 is TGCGCCAGCACCCTAACCGGTAGCACTCCTTACAATGAGCAGTTCTTC. It specifies CASTLTGSTPYNEQFF.

This clonotype was recorded at least ten times. The rearrangement joins TRBV3-1 to TRBJ2-7, with TRBD2 identical over 10 bases. The V segment lost 1 base and the J segment 3 bases; nucleotides outside the gene matches: 12. The CDR3 covers 18 residues. Germline values: CDR1 LGHDT, CDR2 YNNKEL (reference sequence). The CDR3 DNA is TGTGCCAGCAGCCAAGTTCCCGGGACTAGCGCCTACTACTACGAGCAGTACTTC. Its translation is CASSQVPGTSAYYYEQYF.

This clonotype was found many times. The chain is built from TRBV20-1 and TRBJ1-3; D gene ambiguous. Looked up from germline, CDR1 is DFQATT and CDR2 is SNEGSKA (reference sequence). Trimming cost V 6 bases and J 3 bases, with 21 bases left between them. The CDR3 is 16 residues long. The CDR3 protein is CSAERETGSIGNTIYF. CDR3 in DNA: TGCAGTGCGGAGCGGGAGACCGGGAGTATTGGAAACACCATATATTTT.

This clonotype was observed at least ten times. The chain is built from TRBV7-2 and TRBJ2-6; TRBD1 might be the D (5 bases). The CDR3 loop spans 15 amino acids. The ends were cut back, 5 bases at V and 0 bases at J, with 8 bases in the middle. Germline V gene data show CDR1 as SGHTA and CDR2 as FQGNSA. The CDR3 region has the DNA TGTGCCAGCAGCCGTGACAGCTCTGGGGCCAACGTCCTGACTTTC. Amino acids: CASSRDSSGANVLTF.

This clonotype came up many times. V usage is TRBV5-5 and J usage is TRBJ2-3; TRBD1 might be the D (6 bases). Trimming stripped 0 bases from V and 2 bases from J, with 16 bases between. Germline CDR1 SGHKS, CDR2 YYEKEE (reference sequence). CDR3 length: 17 amino acids. Written as DNA, the CDR3 is TGTGCCAGCAGCTTGGACCCGGGACAACAACTCACAGATACGCAGTATTTT. As protein: CASSLDPGQQLTDTQYF.

In this sample, this clonotype turned up many times. This chain uses TRBV29-1 with TRBJ2-3; 8 bases map to TRBD2. V trimming: 6 bases; J trimming: 3 bases; junction bases outside the gene matches: 8. The CDR3 has 14 amino acids. From germline, CDR1 is SQVTM and CDR2 ANQGSEA. CDR3: CSVPRLASTDTQYF. In DNA form, the CDR3 reads TGCAGCGTGCCGAGACTAGCGAGTACAGATACGCAGTATTTT.

This clonotype was seen at least ten times. The CDR3 is CSAKQSSYEQYF. The CDR3 region has the DNA TGCAGTGCTAAGCAGAGCTCCTACGAGCAGTACTTC. The chain uses TRBV20-1 and TRBJ2-7; no firm D call. V was cut by 4 bases and J by 0 bases, with 7 bases left in between. There are 12 residues in the CDR3. From germline, CDR1 is DFQATT and CDR2 SNEGSKA (reference sequence).

This clonotype has a count of ten or more. The rearrangement links TRBV20-1 to TRBJ2-3; the D gene is possibly TRBD2 (6 bases). V lost 5 bases and J lost 6, with 9 bases in between. This CDR3 is 11 amino acids long. CDR1 and CDR2 (germline): DFQATT, SNEGSKA (reference sequence). CDR3 sequence reads: CSAWGGDTQYF. CDR3 DNA sequence: TGCAGTGCTTGGGGAGGTGATACGCAGTATTTT.

The J gene is TRBJ2-3, the V gene TRBV19, with TRBD2 as a possible D gene (5 bases). Trimming shortened V by 4 bases and J by 6 bases, and 11 bases separated the two germline ends. The V gene's germline CDR1 is LNHDA and CDR2 SQIVND (reference sequence). The CDR3 totals 13 residues. The CDR3 DNA is TGTGCCAGTAGTAAGAGGGCCCGTGATACGCAGTATTTT. Amino acid sequence: CASSKRARDTQYF.

This clonotype was seen a handful of times. At one end, the junction sequence differs from germline, possibly due to a read error. The J gene is TRBJ1-5, the V gene TRBV4-3; D gene ambiguous. This CDR3 has 14 amino acids. CDR1 LGHNA and CDR2 YSLEER come from the germline V gene. The CDR3 DNA follows: TGCGCCAGCAGCCAAGATCTTAGCTATCAGCCCCAGCATTTT. It specifies CASSQDLSYQPQHF.

The CDR3 DNA reads as TGTGCCAGCAGTTTCCCGGGACTAGCGGGAGGTCTTGGCCCCTACAATGAGCAGTTCTTC. Translated: CASSFPGLAGGLGPYNEQFF. This sequence joins TRBV12-3 or TRBV12-4 and TRBJ2-1; 15 bases are a match to TRBD2. V lost 3 bases and J lost 2; bases outside the gene matches: 11. This CDR3 is 20 amino acids long.

The gene calls are TRBV4-1 and TRBJ1-1; the D gene is possibly TRBD1 (5 bases). Germline CDR1 is MGHRA and CDR2 is YSYEKL. The CDR3 consists of 13 residues. The V end lost 2 bases, the J end lost 10 bases, and 14 bases lay between the germline ends. CDR3 sequence: CASSQLTGEGAFF. CDR3 DNA: TGCGCCAGCAGCCAACTTACAGGCGAGGGAGCTTTCTTT.

The sample holds many counts of this clonotype. V and J are TRBV20-1 and TRBJ2-6; 8 bases map to TRBD2. Trimming cost V 2 bases and J 0 bases; bases outside gene matches: 9. CDR1 is DFQATT, CDR2 SNEGSKA, per germline (reference sequence). The CDR3 length is 18 residues. The CDR3: CSARITTSGTSGANVLTF. The CDR3 DNA reads TGCAGTGCTAGAATTACTACTAGCGGAACCTCTGGGGCCAACGTCCTGACTTTC.

This clonotype came up many times. The CDR3 coding sequence is TGTGCCAGCAGTTTTCCGCCCGGGGAGCTGTTTTTT. This codes for CASSFPPGELFF. The rearrangement joins TRBV12-3 or TRBV12-4 to TRBJ2-2; D ambiguous. CDR3 length: 12 residues. Between the trimmed V and J ends, which lost 3 bases and 6 bases, there was a span of 5 bases.

This clonotype appeared many times. This sequence joins TRBV20-1 and TRBJ2-1; a weak D match, TRBD2 (6 bases). Germline-derived CDR1 and CDR2 are DFQATT and SNEGSKA (reference sequence). This CDR3 region has 14 residues. Deletions cut 3 bases from V and 8 bases from J, with 17 bases between. The CDR3 nucleotides are TGCAGTGCTAGTGATGAGACTAGGGGCGATGAGCAGTTCTTC. It translates to CSASDETRGDEQFF.

At least ten counts were recorded for this clonotype. This sequence joins TRBV30 and TRBJ2-1, with 12 bases identical to TRBD2. V gave up 4 bases and J gave up 8 bases; unmatched junction bases: 12. Germline V gives CDR1 GTSNPN, CDR2 SVGIG (reference sequence). This CDR3 has 16 residues. Written as DNA, the CDR3 is TGTGCCTGGACCCGATTGAGGGCTAGCGGGGGGGATGAGCAGTTCTTC. Amino acid sequence: CAWTRLRASGGDEQFF. The whole variable domain, remainder taken from reference TRBV30 and TRBJ2-1, is SQTIHQWPATLVQPVGSPLSLECTVEGTSNPNLYWYRQAAGRGLQLLFYSVGIGQISSEVPQNLSASRPQDRQFILSSKKLLLSDSGFYLCAWTRLRASGGDEQFFGPGTRLTVL.

This clonotype occurred many times. The chain recombines TRBV5-1 with TRBJ1-3, with a possible D match to TRBD1 (6 bases). The CDR3 consists of 17 residues. The V end lost 0 bases, the J end lost 0 bases, and 13 bases lay between the germline ends. The germline gives CDR1 SGHRS, CDR2 YFSETQ. The CDR3 loop reads CASSLGLGQLSGNTIYF. The CDR3 DNA reads as TGCGCCAGCAGCTTGGGACTTGGACAGCTCTCTGGAAACACCATATATTTT.

This clonotype was recorded a few times. The CDR3 loop reads CASSLTGRTDTQYF. The DNA for the CDR3 is TGTGCCAGCAGCTTGACAGGGAGAACAGATACGCAGTATTTT. This chain joins TRBV7-2 and TRBJ2-3; 7 bases are a match to TRBD1. The trim removed 3 bases at V and 3 bases at J, leaving 3 bases unmatched. Germline V gene lookup returns CDR1 SGHTA and CDR2 FQGNSA. CDR3 size: 14 residues.

The chain combines TRBV28 with TRBJ1-2; 7 nucleotides align to TRBD1. Germline V gene data show CDR1 as MDHEN and CDR2 as SYDVKM. The CDR3 consists of 15 residues. The V and J ends lost 6 bases and 4 bases, in that order; junction bases with no gene match: 11. The CDR3 DNA reads as TGTGCCAGCAGCCGAAGAGGGGGCTCGGTCTATGGCTACACCTTC. Its protein is CASSRRGGSVYGYTF.

This clonotype was detected ten times or more. The V and J genes are TRBV9 and TRBJ2-1, with a possible D match to TRBD1 (5 bases). Germline loops: CDR1 SGDLS, CDR2 YYNGEE. Trimming stripped 2 bases from V and 1 base from J, with 10 bases between. CDR3 length equals 15 residues. In DNA, the CDR3 is TGTGCCAGCAGCGTCGGCAGGGCTTCCTACAATGAGCAGTTCTTC. It specifies CASSVGRASYNEQFF.

The genes are TRBV27 and TRBJ1-5; 7 nucleotides match TRBD1. The V gene end was trimmed by 7 bases and the J gene end by 7 bases; junction bases not matched to a gene: 7. CDR1 and CDR2 from the germline V gene are MNHEY and SMNVEV (reference sequence). The CDR3 is made up of 13 amino acids. The CDR3 DNA reads as TGTGCCAGCAAGAACCAGGGGGAACAGCCCCAGCATTTT. As protein: CASKNQGEQPQHF.

V is TRBV4-1 and J is TRBJ2-1; TRBD2 aligns across 14 bases. CDR1 and CDR2 (germline): MGHRA, YSYEKL. The CDR3 is 17 residues long. With V trimmed by 3 bases and J by 3 bases, 4 bases remained unmatched. The CDR3 sequence is CASSHPGLAGGYNEQFF. The CDR3 DNA reads as TGCGCCAGCAGCCACCCCGGACTAGCGGGAGGCTACAATGAGCAGTTCTTC.

This clonotype was seen at least ten times. The rearrangement joins TRBV20-1 to TRBJ2-2, with D possibly being TRBD2 (6 bases). With 7 bases removed from V and 7 bases from J, the gap between germline ends came to 13 bases. CDR1 is DFQATT and CDR2 is SNEGSKA in the germline V gene (reference sequence). The CDR3 has 12 amino acids. In DNA, the CDR3 is TGCAGTGTGGGGGGAGCGCTCGGGGAGCTGTTTTTT. Amino acids: CSVGGALGELFF.